This T cell receptor beta chain was retrieved from a study of PD-1 blockade in classical Hodgkin lymphoma (dated by TCRdb to the early 2020s). Regarding the research as a whole: Nivolumab dosing was 3 mg/kg intravenously every 2 weeks, continuing until either disease progression or unacceptable toxicity. The study used TCR beta sequencing and CyTOF to define a peripheral blood immune signature of response to PD-1 blockade in classical Hodgkin lymphoma.

Study-level results and caveats: Lower diversity was seen in patients whose nivolumab began less than 1 year after ASCT, and these patients were left out of later analyses so that immune reconstitution would not confound the results. Baseline TCR diversity was reported as lower in newly diagnosed patients than in healthy donors, and lower still in relapsed/refractory patients. The study covered only a single clinical trial cohort, and the causes of the repertoire differences, possibly disease activity or prior therapy, were still not defined. Baseline diversity similar to that of newly diagnosed patients was observed in trial patients achieving complete response, whereas significantly lower diversity was observed in partial responders and progressors. By C4D1, a significant rise was seen in CD4+ TCR diversity but not in CD8+ TCR diversity (p=0.0027 vs p=0.16), and the rise was most apparent among complete responders (p=0.02).

The sample's time point label is to be understood as: cycle 4 day 1 (C4D1), after less than seven weeks of nivolumab. All trial patients had relapsed after autologous stem cell transplantation, with cohorts A, B and C differing in prior brentuximab vedotin exposure. A total of approximately 51 patients with relapsed/refractory classical Hodgkin lymphoma made up the trial cohort, and each patient's best overall response was complete response, partial response or progressive disease. In the multi-cohort phase II CheckMate 205 trial, trial patients received single-agent nivolumab. An independent review committee assessed best overall response by applying the 2007 International Working Group response criteria. Trial PBMCs were collected just before the start of nivolumab (C1D1) and during therapy at cycle 2 day 1 and cycle 4 day 1. Peripheral blood was collected in 8 mL Vacutainer Cell Preparation Tubes, from which PBMCs were isolated by centrifugation and then cryopreserved.

The Qiagen DNeasy kit was used to extract genomic DNA both from unsorted PBMCs and from the negatively selected CD4+ and CD8+ fractions. TCR beta CDR3 regions were amplified by immunoSEQ multiplex PCR using primers annealing to V and J segments. A synthetic immune receptor repertoire was used to minimize amplification bias, and remaining bias was computationally removed after sequencing. As for the authors' bioinformatics: Custom Python scripts were used to quantify repertoire diversity as the Shannon entropy index. Unsorted, CD4+ and CD8+ repertoires were analyzed separately, except in combined analyses where CD4+ and CD8+ sequences were merged in silico. Clonal expansion was defined as a frequency increase of at least 2-fold after treatment compared with C1D1, and clones undetected at baseline were assigned a pseudocount of 0.5. Singleton clones were defined as clones with 0 or 1 copy at C1D1, and non-singleton clones were defined as clones with 2 or more copies. Clones expanded in unsorted samples were assigned a CD4+, CD8+ or unknown annotation through matching of protein sequences in sorted samples from the same patient. Wilcoxon tests on paired samples were used to test diversity changes from C1D1 to C4D1. TCRdb mirrors the immuneACCESS table, restricted to in-frame sequences. Some clones are absent from its copies; in checked studies, under half trace to an unresolved V gene, and the reason for the others is unknown. That table furnishes V, J and clone size, whereas the DNA furnished D and trimming. This sample lists around 17,000 clones; 83% were detected once. The ten largest make up 13% of the sample.

From the cysteine up to the phenylalanine, the CDR3 has a length of 15 residues. Only the CDR3 region is kept as DNA, spanning 45 bases read in frame from base 1. CDR1 and CDR2, looked up from the germline V gene (reference sequence), are SEHNR and FQNEAQ. The junction shows trimming of 1 base on V and 2 bases on J, plus 12 bases between the germline ends. The table lists this clone with a few counts. Its antigen is not yet known. Per-base qualities were not stored, and no clone one base away is much larger. Material: peripheral blood mononuclear cells (PBMCs), obtained before the fourth cycle of nivolumab. The TCR was taken from a human donor with classical Hodgkin lymphoma. The chain joins TRBV7-9 to TRBJ2-7; TRBD2 could be the D gene, as 5 bases match. The CDR3 protein sequence reads: CASSLGAVPTYEQYF. Read as DNA, the sequence is TGTGCCAGCAGCTTAGGAGCGGTCCCGACCTACGAGCAGTACTTC.